These 31 T cell receptor beta chains were all obtained from the same sample, sequenced in a study of blood T cell repertoires in COVID-19. Data came from immunoSEQ multiplex PCR; TCRdb stores just in-frame clones and leaves some out. This sample carries about 250,000 clones, almost 85% of them seen once, and the ten largest clones take 9.1%. Sequenced input: PBMCs or T cells enriched from blood (not recorded which). The receptors shown here come from a woman aged 50 to 65 with acute COVID-19.

This clone is a singleton in its sample. V usage is TRBV30 and J usage is TRBJ1-5; 10 bases line up with TRBD1. The trim removed 3 bases at V and 4 bases at J, leaving 6 bases unmatched. CDR3 length: 15 amino acids. CDR1 is GTSNPN, CDR2 SVGIG, per germline (reference sequence). The CDR3: CAWRAAGQGNQPQHF. Written as DNA, the CDR3 is TGTGCCTGGAGAGCCGCGGGACAGGGGAATCAGCCCCAGCATTTT.

The chain recombines TRBV6-2 or TRBV6-3 with TRBJ1-1; D call uncertain. The CDR3 consists of 14 residues. V lost 6 bases, J lost 4 bases, and 15 bases lay in between. In germline, CDR1 is MNHEY, CDR2 SVGEGT. The CDR3 reads CASSPASGGTEAFF. The CDR3 DNA follows: TGTGCCAGCAGCCCGGCCTCAGGTGGCACTGAAGCTTTCTTT.

The rearrangement joins TRBV4-1 to TRBJ2-5; D unclear. V gave up 0 bases and J gave up 1 base, with 9 bases separating them. Germline V lookup: CDR1 MGHRA, CDR2 YSYEKL. This CDR3 spans 15 amino acids. The CDR3, as DNA: TGCGCCAGCAGCCAAGATCTTGGCCTCCAAGAGACCCAGTACTTC. Its translation: CASSQDLGLQETQYF.

The table lists this clone with a count of one. This chain uses TRBV4-3 with TRBJ2-2; TRBD2 agrees at 10 bases. The length of the CDR3 is 17 residues. V shed 0 bases and J 5 bases; nucleotides not matched to a gene: 6. Germline V lookup: CDR1 LGHNA, CDR2 YSLEER. The CDR3, as DNA: TGCGCCAGCAGCCAAGATGTAGCGGGGGGCGCTACCGGGGAGCTGTTTTTT. As protein: CASSQDVAGGATGELFF.

The CDR3, as DNA: TGTGCCAGCAGCTTAGATGCGGGCAATCAGCCCCAGCATTTT. It encodes CASSLDAGNQPQHF. V is TRBV7-9 and J is TRBJ1-5; D remains ambiguous. The CDR3 totals 14 residues. Germline CDR1 reads SEHNR; CDR2 reads FQNEAQ (reference sequence). V lost 1 base, J lost 2 bases, and 6 bases lay in between.

The V and J genes are TRBV5-1 and TRBJ1-1; TRBD1 agrees at 10 bases. The J segment lost 1 base and the V segment lost 0 bases, leaving 12 bases of the junction unmatched. The CDR3 is 19 residues long. CDR1 is SGHRS, CDR2 YFSETQ, per germline. CDR3 sequence: CASSLGAQTGGLWNTEAFF. DNA for the CDR3: TGCGCCAGCAGCTTGGGTGCCCAGACAGGGGGCTTATGGAACACTGAAGCTTTCTTT.

This clone has more than one count but fewer than ten. In DNA, the CDR3 is TGTGCCAGCAACAGGGAGCCGGCCGGGGAGCTGTTTTTT. It is translated as CASNREPAGELFF. The rearrangement links TRBV2 to TRBJ2-2; D is possibly TRBD1 (6 bases). The CDR3 has 13 residues. CDR1 and CDR2 from the germline V gene are SNHLY and FYNNEI. Between the trimmed V and J ends, which lost 7 bases and 6 bases, there was a span of 12 bases.

CDR3 coding DNA: TGTGCCAGCCGGACAGGAACCGGCACCGGGGAGCTGTTTTTT. Translating gives CASRTGTGTGELFF. The V and J genes are TRBV7-3 and TRBJ2-2, with TRBD1 matching 7 bases. The V gene's germline CDR1 is SGHTA and CDR2 FQGTGA. The CDR3 covers 14 residues. Unmatched junction bases numbered 7, after V lost 8 bases and J lost 4 bases.

This chain links TRBV18 with TRBJ1-2; 7 bases are shared with TRBD1. Germline V gene lookup returns CDR1 KGHSH and CDR2 LQKENI. V lost 9 bases to trimming and J lost 6 bases; unmatched junction nucleotides: 10. The CDR3 loop spans 13 amino acids. CDR3 sequence reads: CARPLKGANGYTF. In nucleotides, the CDR3 is TGTGCCAGGCCCCTGAAGGGGGCTAATGGCTACACCTTC.

The rearrangement links TRBV7-9 to TRBJ1-1, with D perhaps TRBD1 (5 bases). Germline V lookup: CDR1 SEHNR, CDR2 FQNEAQ (reference sequence). The CDR3 covers 15 residues. Trimming took 1 base from V and 6 from J, leaving 15 bases between them. This CDR3 reads CASSLVSGGTAEAFF. Written as DNA, the CDR3 is TGTGCCAGCAGCTTAGTCTCTGGGGGGACGGCTGAAGCTTTCTTT.

This chain joins TRBV14 and TRBJ2-7; maybe TRBD2 (6 bases). The CDR3 runs to 13 residues. The V end lost 6 bases, the J end lost 3 bases, and 12 bases lay between the germline ends. From germline, CDR1 is SGHDN and CDR2 FVKESK. The CDR3 region has the DNA TGTGCCAGCAGTCCGGGGGTGTTCTACGAGCAGTACTTC. This gives the protein CASSPGVFYEQYF.

The chain is built from TRBV19 and TRBJ2-7; TRBD1 agrees at 9 bases. V was clipped by 5 bases and J by 4 bases; unmatched bases: 9. The CDR3 has 15 amino acids. The germline gives CDR1 LNHDA, CDR2 SQIVND (reference sequence). The CDR3 spells CASSHLLQGAYEQYF. CDR3 DNA: TGTGCCAGTAGTCACCTATTACAGGGGGCGTACGAGCAGTACTTC.

The rearrangement uses TRBV9 and TRBJ1-2, with 8 bases lining up with TRBD1. J was trimmed by 8 bases and V by 4 bases; bases with no gene match: 4. This CDR3 is built from 12 residues. Germline CDR1 SGDLS, CDR2 YYNGEE. This chain's CDR3 is CASSTRTGGYTF. CDR3 bases: TGTGCCAGCAGCACACGGACAGGGGGCTACACCTTC.

The J gene is TRBJ2-3, the V gene TRBV7-9, with D possibly matching TRBD2 (6 bases). The germline V gene encodes CDR1 SEHNR and CDR2 FQNEAQ (reference sequence). This CDR3 is 15 amino acids long. The V end was cut by 5 bases, the J end by 0 bases, with 12 bases between. CDR3 loop: CASSPPRGSTDTQYF. The CDR3 coding sequence is TGTGCCAGCAGCCCTCCTCGGGGGAGCACAGATACGCAGTATTTT.

This sequence joins TRBV30 and TRBJ1-2, with 9 bases identical to TRBD1. The ends lost 2 bases at V and 7 bases at J; junction bases unmatched: 11. The CDR3 loop spans 15 amino acids. Germline V lookup: CDR1 GTSNPN, CDR2 SVGIG (reference sequence). This CDR3 reads CAWSTGTGRSRGYTF. In DNA, the CDR3 is TGTGCCTGGAGTACAGGGACAGGGAGGTCTCGTGGCTACACCTTC.

The chain carries TRBV28 and TRBJ2-1; D unresolved. Per germline, CDR1 MDHEN and CDR2 SYDVKM. The V gene lost 5 bases and the J gene lost 7 bases, with 9 bases spanning the gap. The length of the CDR3 is 12 residues. The CDR3 spells CASSPRENEQFF. The CDR3 nucleotides are TGTGCCAGCAGTCCGCGTGAGAATGAGCAGTTCTTC. Based on the CDR3 plus reference TRBV28 and TRBJ2-1, the full variable domain is DVKVTQSSRYLVKRTGEKVFLECVQDMDHENMFWYRQDPGLGLRLIYFSYDVKMKEKGDIPEGYSVSREKKERFSLILESASTNQTSMYLCASSPRENEQFFGPGTRLTVL.

A single count supports this clone. This chain joins TRBV5-1 and TRBJ1-4; tentative D call: TRBD1 (6 bases). Trimming left V 3 bases short and J 8 bases short, with 14 bases between. The CDR3 is 14 amino acids. Per germline, CDR1 SGHRS and CDR2 YFSETQ. CDR3 sequence reads: CASSSGRGEEKLFF. CDR3 nucleotides: TGCGCCAGCAGCTCGGGCAGGGGCGAGGAAAAACTGTTTTTT. Full variable domain (outside the CDR3, taken from reference TRBV5-1 and TRBJ1-4): KAGVTQTPRYLIKTRGQQVTLSCSPISGHRSVSWYQQTPGQGLQFLFEYFSETQRNKGNFPGRFSGRQFSNSRSEMNVSTLELGDSALYLCASSSGRGEEKLFFGSGTQLSVL.

The chain links TRBV2 to TRBJ1-5; 10 positions agree with TRBD1. Germline V gives CDR1 SNHLY, CDR2 FYNNEI. The V segment lost 5 bases and the J segment 5 bases; nucleotides outside the gene matches: 3. The CDR3 is 14 residues long. The CDR3 protein is CASSLGQGDQPQHF. CDR3 nucleotides: TGTGCCAGCAGTTTAGGACAGGGGGATCAGCCCCAGCATTTT.

The chain links TRBV18 to TRBJ2-2; weak D call: TRBD2 (7 bases). The germline gives CDR1 KGHSH, CDR2 LQKENI. The CDR3 loop spans 17 amino acids. Trimming removed 0 bases at V and 4 bases at J, with 15 bases between. CDR3 sequence: CASSPPEFGGATGELFF. The CDR3 DNA sequence: TGTGCCAGCTCACCACCGGAGTTTGGGGGGGCCACCGGGGAGCTGTTTTTT.

The sample holds one count of this clone. This chain connects TRBV19 to TRBJ1-2; TRBD1 agrees at 8 bases. In germline, CDR1 is LNHDA, CDR2 SQIVND (reference sequence). The CDR3 extends over 12 amino acids. V trimming: 9 bases; J trimming: 8 bases; junction bases outside the gene matches: 8. CDR3 coding DNA: TGTGCCAGCAACGACAGGGGACGCGGCTACACCTTC. Residues: CASNDRGRGYTF. The full variable domain, completed using reference TRBV19 and TRBJ1-2, is DGGITQSPKYLFRKEGQNVTLSCEQNLNHDAMYWYRQDPGQGLRLIYYSQIVNDFQKGDIAEGYSVSREKKESFPLTVTSAQKNPTAFYLCASNDRGRGYTFGSGTRLTVV.

The gene calls are TRBV5-5 and TRBJ2-7; D perhaps matches TRBD1 (6 bases). Trimming took off 4 bases at V and 3 bases at J, with 17 bases between the two ends. CDR3 length: 15 amino acids. Germline V gives CDR1 SGHKS, CDR2 YYEKEE (reference sequence). The CDR3 is CASSITGIPLYEQYF. CDR3 sequence (DNA): TGTGCCAGCAGCATTACAGGGATCCCACTCTACGAGCAGTACTTC. Looking up the rest from reference TRBV5-5 and TRBJ2-7 gives the full variable domain: DAGVTQSPTHLIKTRGQQVTLRCSPISGHKSVSWYQQVLGQGPQFIFQYYEKEERGRGNFPDRFSARQFPNYSSELNVNALLLGDSALYLCASSITGIPLYEQYFGPGTRLTVT.

The genes are TRBV6-2 or TRBV6-3 and TRBJ2-1, with 8 bases identical to TRBD1. The CDR3 has 15 amino acids. J lost 6 bases, V lost 2 bases, and 6 bases had no gene match. Looked up from germline, CDR1 is MNHEY and CDR2 is SVGEGT. This chain's CDR3 is CASSYRDRTINEQFF. The CDR3 DNA reads as TGTGCCAGCAGTTACCGGGACAGGACAATCAATGAGCAGTTCTTC.

The rearrangement joins TRBV7-2 to TRBJ1-4; TRBD1 matches at 11 bases. Germline V gene data show CDR1 as SGHTA and CDR2 as FQGNSA. The CDR3 covers 14 residues. The junction had 4 bases not matched to a gene; V was cut back by 5 bases and J by 8 bases. The CDR3 bases are TGTGCCAGCAGCCGGGACAGGGGGGACGAAAAACTGTTTTTT. Amino acids: CASSRDRGDEKLFF.

The V gene is TRBV6-2 or TRBV6-3, the J gene TRBJ1-1; 7 bases fit TRBD1. Germline trimming cut 2 bases from V and 7 bases from J; bases unmatched to any gene: 7. This CDR3 region has 14 residues. The germline CDR1 and CDR2 sequences are MNHEY and SVGEGT. CDR3 protein: CASSYARQGLEAFF. CDR3 sequence (DNA): TGTGCCAGCAGTTACGCCAGACAGGGTCTTGAAGCTTTCTTT.

The rearrangement joins TRBV15 to TRBJ1-2; 8 bases are shared with TRBD1. Germline V gives CDR1 LNHNV, CDR2 YYDKDF (reference sequence). The CDR3 totals 13 residues. Losses at the gene ends were 3 bases for V and 7 bases for J; bases not matched to a gene: 4. CDR3 nucleotide sequence: TGTGCCACCAGCAGCAGGACAGGGAGTGGCTACACCTTC. This gives the protein CATSSRTGSGYTF.

This chain joins TRBV9 and TRBJ2-2; 10 bases match TRBD1. Germline CDR1 SGDLS, CDR2 YYNGEE. V lost 4 bases, J lost 3 bases, and 9 bases stayed unmatched. The CDR3 consists of 17 residues. The CDR3: CASSSWDRGPDTGELFF. In DNA form, the CDR3 reads TGTGCCAGCAGCTCCTGGGACAGGGGACCAGACACCGGGGAGCTGTTTTTT.

This chain joins TRBV19 and TRBJ1-2; 7 bases line up with TRBD1. CDR1 is LNHDA and CDR2 is SQIVND in the germline V gene (reference sequence). V was pared by 6 bases and J by 4 bases, with 5 bases of the junction left unmatched. The CDR3 is made up of 13 amino acids. Written as DNA, the CDR3 is TGTGCCAGTAGCAGACAGGGAAGCTATGGCTACACCTTC. This codes for CASSRQGSYGYTF. Full variable domain (outside the CDR3, taken from reference TRBV19 and TRBJ1-2): DGGITQSPKYLFRKEGQNVTLSCEQNLNHDAMYWYRQDPGQGLRLIYYSQIVNDFQKGDIAEGYSVSREKKESFPLTVTSAQKNPTAFYLCASSRQGSYGYTFGSGTRLTVV.

The V call is TRBV24-1, the J call TRBJ1-2; TRBD1 matches 8 bases. The trim removed 3 bases at V and 4 bases at J, leaving 6 bases unmatched. Per the germline V gene, CDR1 is KGHDR and CDR2 is SFDVKD. The CDR3 extends over 15 amino acids. Here the CDR3 DNA reads TGTGCCACCAGTGATCTCCAGGGGGCTGGCTATGGCTACACCTTC. Its protein is CATSDLQGAGYGYTF.

DNA of the CDR3: TGCGCCAGCAGCCAAGGCGACAGGGGGCTGAACACTGAAGCTTTCTTT. Translated, it gives CASSQGDRGLNTEAFF. The J gene is TRBJ1-1, the V gene TRBV4-1; 10 bases are shared with TRBD1. The CDR3 is 16 residues long. V shed 1 base and J 0 bases; nucleotides not matched to a gene: 2. Germline V gives CDR1 MGHRA, CDR2 YSYEKL.

The CDR3 reads CASSVGQGSPYEQYF. DNA of the CDR3: TGTGCCAGCAGTGTGGGACAGGGATCCCCCTACGAGCAGTACTTC. The chain recombines TRBV2 with TRBJ2-7; the match to TRBD1 covers 9 bases. Germline values: CDR1 SNHLY, CDR2 FYNNEI. The CDR3 totals 15 residues. The trim removed 4 bases at V and 2 bases at J, leaving 6 bases unmatched.

J is TRBJ1-5 and V is TRBV30; no clear D. Germline V gene lookup returns CDR1 GTSNPN and CDR2 SVGIG (reference sequence). The ends were cut back, 1 base at V and 3 bases at J, with 7 bases in the middle. This CDR3 is 13 amino acids long. CDR3 in DNA: TGTGCCTGGAGTGGAGGGTTCAATCAGCCCCAGCATTTT. As protein: CAWSGGFNQPQHF.